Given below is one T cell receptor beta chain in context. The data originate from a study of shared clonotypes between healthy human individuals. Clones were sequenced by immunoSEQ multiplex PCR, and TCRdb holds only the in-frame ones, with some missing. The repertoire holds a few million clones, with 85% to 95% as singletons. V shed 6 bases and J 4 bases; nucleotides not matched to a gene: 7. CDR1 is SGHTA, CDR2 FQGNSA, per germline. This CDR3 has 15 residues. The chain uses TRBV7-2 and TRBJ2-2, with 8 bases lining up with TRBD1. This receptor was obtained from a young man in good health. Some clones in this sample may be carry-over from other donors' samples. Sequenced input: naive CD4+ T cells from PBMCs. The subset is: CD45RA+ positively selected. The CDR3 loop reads CASRKDRAGTGELFF. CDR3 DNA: TGTGCCAGCAGAAAGGACAGGGCCGGCACCGGGGAGCTGTTTTTT.